Following are 25 T cell receptor beta chains from one sample sequenced in a study of OX40 agonist ivuxolimab in advanced cancers. Sequenced by immunoSEQ multiplex PCR; TCRdb stores in-frame clones only, minus some. This table has about 25,000 clones, 79% appearing once. Material: CD4+ or CD8+ T cells sorted from blood, obtained in a trial of the OX40 agonist ivuxolimab. The receptor set was obtained from an adult with an advanced solid tumor such as melanoma, head and neck, liver or kidney cancer.

The gene calls are TRBV12-5 and TRBJ2-5; 7 nucleotides align to TRBD1. Per germline, CDR1 LGHNT and CDR2 FRNRAP. The CDR3 contains 17 residues. Trimming cost V 3 bases and J 0 bases; bases outside gene matches: 10. This CDR3 is CASGFNPGTENQETQYF. The CDR3 nucleotides are TGTGCTAGTGGTTTTAACCCCGGGACAGAAAACCAAGAGACCCAGTACTTC.

The V gene is TRBV7-9, the J gene TRBJ1-3; D might be TRBD1 (5 bases). Germline V CDR1 and CDR2: SEHNR, FQNEAQ (reference sequence). CDR3 length equals 13 residues. The V and J ends lost 11 bases and 4 bases respectively, with 15 bases between them. CDR3 sequence reads: CAQGGSDGNTIYF. The CDR3 DNA follows: TGTGCCCAGGGCGGGTCTGACGGAAACACCATATATTTT.

This chain links TRBV6-5 with TRBJ1-3, with D perhaps TRBD1 (6 bases). The CDR3 is 15 residues long. CDR1 and CDR2 from the germline V gene are MNHEY and SVGAGI. The V gene lost 0 bases and the J gene lost 2 bases, with 8 bases spanning the gap. The CDR3: CASSYSWGPGNTIYF. The CDR3 nucleotides are TGTGCCAGCAGTTACTCGTGGGGGCCTGGAAACACCATATATTTT.

A few counts support this clone. The chain carries TRBV5-1 and TRBJ2-3; 10 bases fit TRBD2. Per germline, CDR1 SGHRS and CDR2 YFSETQ. V gave up 0 bases and J gave up 2 bases; unmatched junction bases: 6. The length of the CDR3 is 17 residues. In nucleotides, the CDR3 is TGCGCCAGCAGCTTGGAGGTAGCGGGGGGTTCCACAGATACGCAGTATTTT. It specifies CASSLEVAGGSTDTQYF.

The chain couples TRBV7-9 to TRBJ2-1; TRBD2 matches 11 bases. Germline V gives CDR1 SEHNR, CDR2 FQNEAQ (reference sequence). The CDR3 is 15 residues long. The J segment lost 13 bases and the V segment lost 1 base, leaving 9 bases of the junction unmatched. In nucleotides, the CDR3 is TGTGCCAGCAGCTTAGTCGCCCTAGCGGGGGGAGAACAGTTCTTC. Amino acid sequence: CASSLVALAGGEQFF. The full variable domain, completed using reference TRBV7-9 and TRBJ2-1, is DTGVSQNPRHKITKRGQNVTFRCDPISEHNRLYWYRQTLGQGPEFLTYFQNEAQLEKSRLLSDRFSAERPKGSFSTLEIQRTEQGDSAMYLCASSLVALAGGEQFFGPGTRLTVL.

The gene calls are TRBV14 and TRBJ2-5; D may be TRBD1 (9 bases). From germline, CDR1 is SGHDN and CDR2 FVKESK. The ends were cut back, 0 bases at V and 5 bases at J, with 19 bases in the middle. The CDR3 consists of 17 residues. CDR3 residues: CASSQDLSGTGMETQYF. CDR3 bases: TGTGCCAGCAGCCAAGATCTTAGCGGGACAGGGATGGAGACCCAGTACTTC.

The chain carries TRBV2 and TRBJ2-7; possible D gene TRBD1, 5 bases. The CDR3 runs to 13 residues. The germline V and J ends were trimmed by 7 bases and 2 bases, with 12 bases remaining between them. Germline V gene data show CDR1 as SNHLY and CDR2 as FYNNEI. The CDR3 DNA follows: TGTGCCAGCACCAGGCAGGGTCCCTACGAGCAGTACTTC. As protein: CASTRQGPYEQYF.

Only one count was recorded for this clone. The gene calls are TRBV7-9 and TRBJ1-2, with 9 bases that match TRBD1. This CDR3 has 15 amino acids. Germline assignment: CDR1 SEHNR and CDR2 FQNEAQ (reference sequence). V trimming: 1 base; J trimming: 8 bases; junction bases outside the gene matches: 8. CDR3 nucleotide sequence: TGTGCCAGCAGCTTAGTGACAGGGGGACTCGTGGGCTACACCTTC. Translating it yields CASSLVTGGLVGYTF. Complete variable domain (other parts from reference TRBV7-9 and TRBJ1-2): DTGVSQNPRHKITKRGQNVTFRCDPISEHNRLYWYRQTLGQGPEFLTYFQNEAQLEKSRLLSDRFSAERPKGSFSTLEIQRTEQGDSAMYLCASSLVTGGLVGYTFGSGTRLTVV.

V usage is TRBV9 and J usage is TRBJ1-1; a possible D gene is TRBD1 (5 bases). Germline CDR1 SGDLS, CDR2 YYNGEE. CDR3 size: 15 residues. V was clipped by 4 bases and J by 6 bases, with 19 bases between them. In nucleotides, the CDR3 is TGTGCCAGCAGCCCTAGTGAGGGATTGGGGGCTGAAGCTTTCTTT. It codes for CASSPSEGLGAEAFF. The full variable domain, with the rest looked up from reference TRBV9 and TRBJ1-1, is DSGVTQTPKHLITATGQRVTLRCSPRSGDLSVYWYQQSLDQGLQFLIQYYNGEERAKGNILERFSAQQFPDLHSELNLSSLELGDSALYFCASSPSEGLGAEAFFGQGTRLTVV.

The chain combines TRBV29-1 with TRBJ1-3; D is ambiguous. V lost 4 bases, J lost 0 bases, and 13 bases lay in between. Germline V gene sequence: CDR1 SQVTM, CDR2 ANQGSEA. CDR3 size: 15 residues. The chain's CDR3 is CSVVEWGFSGNTIYF. CDR3 DNA: TGCAGCGTTGTCGAATGGGGTTTCTCTGGAAACACCATATATTTT.

This chain connects TRBV15 to TRBJ2-1, with D possibly matching TRBD1 (5 bases). Germline V CDR1 and CDR2: LNHNV, YYDKDF (reference sequence). The CDR3 extends over 16 amino acids. Trimming took off 9 bases at V and 0 bases at J, with 18 bases between the two ends. Written as DNA, the CDR3 is TGTGCCACTTCCGGCTGGACCGACAGCTCCTACAATGAGCAGTTCTTC. Translation: CATSGWTDSSYNEQFF.

V gene TRBV14 combines with J gene TRBJ2-1; D ambiguous. The ends were cut back, 4 bases at V and 6 bases at J, with 7 bases in the middle. The CDR3 is 12 amino acids. Germline V gives CDR1 SGHDN, CDR2 FVKESK. For the CDR3, the DNA is TGTGCCAGCAGCCGACATCCCAATGAGCAGTTCTTC. Translating gives CASSRHPNEQFF.

The chain is built from TRBV7-9 and TRBJ1-2; D ambiguous. Trimming shortened V by 1 base and J by 6 bases, and 9 bases separated the two germline ends. This CDR3 is built from 13 residues. Germline assignment: CDR1 SEHNR and CDR2 FQNEAQ (reference sequence). CDR3 DNA sequence: TGTGCCAGCAGCTTAGTCAGAGAACATGGCTACACCTTC. Amino acids: CASSLVREHGYTF.

The chain carries TRBV4-1 and TRBJ2-1; 10 bases line up with TRBD2. V was pared by 0 bases and J by 10 bases, with 9 bases of the junction left unmatched. The CDR3 covers 16 residues. Germline V lookup: CDR1 MGHRA, CDR2 YSYEKL. The CDR3 is CASSQDSLAGVGEQFF. CDR3 sequence (DNA): TGCGCCAGCAGCCAAGATAGTCTAGCGGGAGTTGGGGAGCAGTTCTTC.

The chain combines TRBV7-9 with TRBJ2-7; D might be TRBD1 or TRBD2, each matching 6 bases. V was pared by 4 bases and J by 7 bases, with 20 bases between. The CDR3 is made up of 15 amino acids. Germline CDR1 reads SEHNR; CDR2 reads FQNEAQ (reference sequence). The CDR3 here is CASSSWETGGREQYF. In DNA, the CDR3 is TGTGCCAGCAGCTCGTGGGAGACCGGGGGCCGGGAGCAGTACTTC.

The chain carries TRBV5-1 and TRBJ2-7, with 7 bases matching TRBD1. Germline loops: CDR1 SGHRS, CDR2 YFSETQ. The CDR3 is 15 residues long. The junction had 6 bases not matched to a gene; V was cut back by 0 bases and J by 3 bases. The CDR3 DNA follows: TGCGCCAGCAGCTTGGAGACAGGGTTATTCTACGAGCAGTACTTC. Protein: CASSLETGLFYEQYF.

The chain has TRBV7-9 and TRBJ1-2; perhaps TRBD1 as D (5 bases). V was trimmed by 0 bases and J by 3 bases, leaving 17 bases between them. The CDR3 has 17 amino acids. Germline V gives CDR1 SEHNR, CDR2 FQNEAQ (reference sequence). The DNA for the CDR3 is TGTGCCAGCAGCTTAGCGGGTTCGGGGGGATTCGACTATGGCTACACCTTC. It translates to CASSLAGSGGFDYGYTF.

The chain employs TRBV19 and TRBJ1-3, with 9 nucleotides matching TRBD1. The CDR3 loop spans 15 amino acids. V shed 3 bases, J shed 2 bases, and the junction held 2 bases outside the gene matches. Looked up from germline, CDR1 is LNHDA and CDR2 is SQIVND (reference sequence). Written as DNA, the CDR3 is TGTGCCAGTAGTATGGGACAGGGTGCTGGAAACACCATATATTTT. Residues: CASSMGQGAGNTIYF.

V gene TRBV7-3 combines with J gene TRBJ2-6; D uncertain. This CDR3 has 15 residues. The germline gives CDR1 SGHTA, CDR2 FQGTGA. Trimming removed 4 bases from V and 0 bases from J, with 7 bases in between. This CDR3 reads CASSSHPSGANVLTF. CDR3 nucleotides: TGTGCCAGCAGCTCCCATCCCTCTGGGGCCAACGTCCTGACTTTC.

This clone showed up just a few times. The V and J genes are TRBV29-1 and TRBJ2-7; 10 bases fit TRBD1. CDR3 length: 14 residues. The ends lost 1 base at V and 2 bases at J; junction bases unmatched: 2. CDR1 is SQVTM and CDR2 is ANQGSEA in the germline V gene. Written as DNA, the CDR3 is TGCAGCGTTGAAGGGGACAGGGGCACCTACGAGCAGTACTTC. This codes for CSVEGDRGTYEQYF.

The chain has TRBV5-1 and TRBJ2-3; D not resolved. From germline, CDR1 is SGHRS and CDR2 YFSETQ. The V end was cut by 0 bases, the J end by 4 bases, with 9 bases between. There are 14 residues in the CDR3. CDR3 protein: CASSLAALPDTQYF. The CDR3, as DNA: TGCGCCAGCAGCTTGGCCGCTCTGCCAGATACGCAGTATTTT.

This clone has a handful of counts. The chain has TRBV6-1 and TRBJ2-7, with D hard to call. V lost 0 bases and J lost 5, with 17 bases in between. Germline values: CDR1 MNHNS, CDR2 SASEGT. The CDR3 has 16 residues. The CDR3 loop is CASSEAGCCRSHEQYF. In DNA form, the CDR3 reads TGTGCCAGCAGTGAAGCGGGCTGTTGTAGGTCGCACGAGCAGTACTTC.

This chain links TRBV4-1 with TRBJ2-1, with D hard to call. Germline CDR1 MGHRA, CDR2 YSYEKL. The CDR3 is made up of 14 amino acids. V was cut by 1 base and J by 4 bases, with 8 bases left in between. The CDR3 loop is CASSQGLGYNEQFF. Here the CDR3 DNA reads TGCGCCAGCAGCCAAGGTTTAGGGTACAATGAGCAGTTCTTC.

This clone appeared a few times. CDR3 residues: CASSLNRQAEAFF. CDR3 in DNA: TGTGCCAGCAGCTTAAATAGACAGGCGGAAGCTTTCTTT. The rearrangement uses TRBV11-2 and TRBJ1-1; possible D gene TRBD1, 6 bases. This CDR3 has 13 residues. V was pared by 2 bases and J by 8 bases, with 12 bases between. Germline V lookup: CDR1 SGHAT, CDR2 FQNNGV.

This clone is a singleton in its sample. The rearrangement uses TRBV7-9 and TRBJ1-5; 11 bases match TRBD1. The V gene's germline CDR1 is SEHNR and CDR2 FQNEAQ (reference sequence). CDR3 length: 16 residues. After removal of 3 bases from V and 5 bases from J, the junction contained 6 bases not matched to a gene. This CDR3 is CASSFGQGAYHQPQHF. CDR3 coding DNA: TGTGCCAGCAGCTTCGGACAGGGGGCGTATCATCAGCCCCAGCATTTT.